This T cell receptor (beta chain) was sequenced in a study of T cells in Graves' hyperthyroidism and ophthalmopathy. Study findings and constraints: Ophthalmopathy onset followed model prediction by a median roughly six months. Appearing also in blood were most of the thyroid clonotypes expanded above 0.001.

Clinical symptoms, serum thyroxine and TRAb, thyroid ultrasound and orbital computed tomography together formed the diagnostic basis. Trimming removed 4 bases from V and 4 bases from J; junction bases left unmatched: 8. The CDR3 contains 14 residues. From germline, CDR1 is DFQATT and CDR2 SNEGSKA (reference sequence). This clonotype was seen repeatedly, ten times or more. Its antigen is as yet unknown. TCR beta CDR3 regions were amplified from RNA transcripts. The primer set for the first-round RT-PCR of the TCR CDR3 was HTBI. Using its own MiXCR run on the multiplex PCR reads, TCRdb lists one record per CDR3 protein. The table shows approximately 400,000 distinct CDR3 sequences, with approximately 15% occurring only once.

This chain uses TRBV20-1 with TRBJ2-5, with TRBD2 identical over 8 bases. The specimen sequenced was blood. This sequence originates from a woman aged 55-70 years with Graves' hyperthyroidism. The CDR3 spells CSATSGRDLETQYF. For the CDR3, the DNA is TGCAGTGCTACCAGCGGGAGAGACTTAGAGACCCAGTACTTC.